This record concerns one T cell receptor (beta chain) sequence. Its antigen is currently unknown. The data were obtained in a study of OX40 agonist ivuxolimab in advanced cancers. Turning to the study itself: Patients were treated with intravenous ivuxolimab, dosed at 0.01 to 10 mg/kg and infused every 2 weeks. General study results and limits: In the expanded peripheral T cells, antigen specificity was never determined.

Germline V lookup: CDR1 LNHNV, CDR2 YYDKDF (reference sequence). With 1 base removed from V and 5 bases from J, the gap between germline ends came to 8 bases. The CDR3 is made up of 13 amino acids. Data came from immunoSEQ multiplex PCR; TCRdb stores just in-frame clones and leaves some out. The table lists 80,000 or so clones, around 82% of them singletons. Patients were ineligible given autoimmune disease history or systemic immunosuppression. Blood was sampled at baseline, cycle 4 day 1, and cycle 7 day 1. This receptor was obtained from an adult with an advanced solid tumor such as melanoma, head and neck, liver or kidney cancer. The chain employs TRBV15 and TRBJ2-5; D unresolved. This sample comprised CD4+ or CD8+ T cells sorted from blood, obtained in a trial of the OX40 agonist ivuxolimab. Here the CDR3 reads CATSRGLVETQYF. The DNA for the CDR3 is TGTGCCACCAGCAGAGGGCTAGTCGAGACCCAGTACTTC.